This T cell receptor beta chain comes out of a study of shared clonotypes between healthy human individuals. At the level of the study: Three CD4 naive, three CD4 memory, two CD8 naive and one CD8 memory plate were used per donor.

Study-wide results and caveats: Clonotype sharing among donors was expected to depend on sequencing depth. Non-shared clonotypes had lower generation probabilities than those shared by all four donors.

TCRdb keeps only in-frame clones here, not all; method: immunoSEQ multiplex PCR. The table lists 1.4 million or so clones, 98% of them singletons. V was cut by 11 bases and J by 1 base, with 12 bases left in between. CDR1 and CDR2 (germline): MDHEN, SYDVKM. This CDR3 has 13 residues. Note on this clone: Its antigen is as yet unknown.

The sequencing sample was made of naive CD4+ T cells sorted from blood. Subset denoted: CD45RA+ positively selected. The chain couples TRBV28 to TRBJ1-5; D ambiguous. The sequence came from a man under 40 in good health. The CDR3 nucleotides read TGTGCCGCTAGGTCGAGGAGCAATCAGCCCCAGCATTTT. Translated: CAARSRSNQPQHF.